A selection of T cell receptor beta chains follows, all from one sample in a study of PD-L1 blockade in urothelial cancer. The table came from immunoSEQ multiplex PCR; TCRdb's copy has only in-frame clones and leaves some out. The sample records tens of thousands of clones, under 90% being singletons. The material was PBMCs, obtained around atezolizumab (anti-PD-L1) treatment. All receptors derive from a man between 70 and 80 years old with urothelial cancer. Each CDR3 is given with its conserved first and last residue. The D gene is left open where the match is weak. Clone size is stated in some rows and not others, as once, few, many or a class when expanded.

V	size	J	D	DNA	CDR3
TRBV5-1	NA	TRBJ2-1	TRBD2	TGCGCAAGCAGGGCGGGAGAAGCATACAATGAGCAGTTCTTC	CASRAGEAYNEQFF
TRBV6-5	few	TRBJ1-2	TRBD1	TGTGCCAGCAGGCAGGGGGGCTATTTAGGCTACACCTTC	CASRQGGYLGYTF
TRBV12-5	NA	TRBJ1-3	TRBD1	TGTGCTAGTGGTTCCCGGGACAGGGTAAGGAACACCATATATTTT	CASGSRDRVRNTIYF
TRBV6-6	NA	TRBJ2-1	TRBD2	TGTGCCAGCAGATCCTTTAGCGGGAACAATGAGCAGTTCTTC	CASRSFSGNNEQFF
TRBV29-1	few	TRBJ1-2	NA	TGCAGCGTTGGCGGGTCTAACTATGGCTACACCTTC	CSVGGSNYGYTF
TRBV9	NA	TRBJ2-2	NA	TGTGCCAGCAGCGTAGGTATCTTGAAGCGGGCAGCTACAACCGGGGAGCTGTTTTTT	CASSVGILKRAATTGELFF
TRBV5-8	NA	TRBJ2-5	TRBD2	TGTGCCAGCAGCCTCGGACTAGCGGGAGGTGGCCAAGAGACCCAGTACTTC	CASSLGLAGGGQETQYF
TRBV11-2	NA	TRBJ1-5	NA	TGTGCCAGCAGCCCGACAGCGCAAGCTATTAGCAATCAGCCCCAGCATTTT	CASSPTAQAISNQPQHF
TRBV5-1	once	TRBJ2-3	TRBD2	TGCGCCAGCAGCTCGGGACTAGCGGGAGGGGCCGGGAATACAGATACGCAGTATTTT	CASSSGLAGGAGNTDTQYF
TRBV2	NA	TRBJ2-2	NA	TGTGCCAGCAAATGGGGGCCGGGCACCGGGGAGCTGTTTTTT	CASKWGPGTGELFF
TRBV29-1	NA	TRBJ2-1	TRBD2	TGCAGCGTTGAATTGGCCCCGGGAGAGCGGGAGAGATATGATGAGCAGTTCTTC	CSVELAPGERERYDEQFF
TRBV5-6	NA	TRBJ1-6	TRBD1	TGTGCCAGCAGCTTGGGGGACAGGGGCCATAATTCACCCCTCCACTTT	CASSLGDRGHNSPLHF
TRBV6-5	NA	TRBJ1-3	NA	TGTGCCAGCGCAGGGTGGAACACCATATATTTT	CASAGWNTIYF
TRBV30	NA	TRBJ1-2	NA	TGTGCCTGGAGCACGGGGACCGGGAGGGGCTACACCTTC	CAWSTGTGRGYTF
TRBV4-1	few	TRBJ2-7	NA	TGCGCCAGCAGCCAAGTTCGGGGGGCCGAGGAGCAGTACTTC	CASSQVRGAEEQYF
TRBV28	NA	TRBJ1-4	TRBD1	TGTGCCAGCAGGTTACAGGGGGCCGCAGAAAAACTGTTTTTT	CASRLQGAAEKLFF
TRBV9	NA	TRBJ1-3	TRBD1	TGTGCCAGCAGCCCTATGGGACAGGGACTTGGAAACACCATATATTTT	CASSPMGQGLGNTIYF
TRBV30	NA	TRBJ2-7	NA	TGTGCCATAGACGGGGGCGAGCAGTACTTC	CAIDGGEQYF
TRBV5-1	NA	TRBJ1-1	TRBD1	TGCTCCAGCAGCGCTCGACAGGGGGCAGGCACTGAAGCTTTCTTT	CSSSARQGAGTEAFF
TRBV25-1	NA	TRBJ2-1	TRBD2	TGTGCCAGCAGTGCCCATCCCGGGACTAGCAAGATCAATGAGCAGTTCTTC	CASSAHPGTSKINEQFF
TRBV5-1	NA	TRBJ2-7	NA	TGCGCCAGCAGCTTGGGAGACTACTCCTACGAGCAGTACTTC	CASSLGDYSYEQYF
TRBV5-6	NA	TRBJ1-3	TRBD1	TGTGCCAGCAGCTGGGGCGGGACAGGGGGCTTTACTGGAAACACCATATATTTT	CASSWGGTGGFTGNTIYF
TRBV27	NA	TRBJ1-2	TRBD1	TGTGCCAGCAGTTTAGGGGACAGGGGAGGCTACACCTTC	CASSLGDRGGYTF
TRBV28	NA	TRBJ1-5	TRBD1	TGTGCCAGCAGGGGGACAGGGGGCAATCAGCCCCAGCATTTT	CASRGTGGNQPQHF
TRBV9	few	TRBJ1-6	TRBD1	TGTGCCAGCAGCGTAGAGGGAACAGGGGGTAATTCACCCCTCCACTTT	CASSVEGTGGNSPLHF
TRBV28	NA	TRBJ1-3	TRBD1	TGTGCCAGCACCCGTGATGACAGGGAGCGAAACACCATATATTTT	CASTRDDRERNTIYF
TRBV5-4	NA	TRBJ2-2	TRBD2	TGTGCCAGCAGCTTGTCTAGCGGGAACACCGGGGAGCTGTTTTTT	CASSLSSGNTGELFF
TRBV19	NA	TRBJ2-3	TRBD2	TGTGCCAGTAGTCCGAGACAGAACCCGGGACTAGCGGGATCGCGGGGTACGCAGTATTTT	CASSPRQNPGLAGSRGTQYF
TRBV13	NA	TRBJ2-2	TRBD1	TGTGCCAGCAGCCGACAGGGTATCGGGGAGCTGTTTTTT	CASSRQGIGELFF
TRBV5-4	NA	TRBJ1-3	NA	TGTGCCAGCAGCTTCTCGGGGGGCTCTGGAAACACCATATATTTT	CASSFSGGSGNTIYF
TRBV5-1	few	TRBJ1-1	TRBD1	TGCGCCAGCAGCTTGAGTGAAAACAGGGGGAACACTGAAGCTTTCTTT	CASSLSENRGNTEAFF
TRBV6-6	NA	TRBJ2-7	TRBD2	TGTGCCAGCAGCCAAAATAGCGGGAGGGCCGGTGAGCAGTACTTC	CASSQNSGRAGEQYF
TRBV4-1	NA	TRBJ2-7	TRBD1	TGCGCCAGCAGCCTGGACAGGGGGTACGAGCAGTACTTC	CASSLDRGYEQYF
TRBV18	NA	TRBJ2-7	NA	TGTGCCAGCTCTCTACAGTCGAGCTACTACGAGCAGTACTTC	CASSLQSSYYEQYF
TRBV9	NA	TRBJ1-2	TRBD1	TGTGCCAGCAACAGGGGGGGCCGTGCTAACTATGGCTACACCTTC	CASNRGGRANYGYTF
TRBV27	NA	TRBJ1-1	NA	TGTGCCAGCAGTTTACCTCAGGGGAAGGGGAACACTGAAGCTTTCTTT	CASSLPQGKGNTEAFF
TRBV5-1	NA	TRBJ2-7	NA	TGCGCCAGCAGCAACTCTCAGGGATCCTACGAGCAGTACTTC	CASSNSQGSYEQYF
TRBV30	NA	TRBJ2-1	NA	TGTGCCTGGAGTAGGGCCTTCACCAGCGGGGAGCAGTTCTTC	CAWSRAFTSGEQFF
TRBV27	NA	TRBJ2-1	NA	TGTGCCAGCACCAGGGTTCAGAGCTCCTACAATGAGCAGTTCTTC	CASTRVQSSYNEQFF
TRBV13	NA	TRBJ2-5	NA	TGTGCCAGCAGCCGAGTTATAGGGGCTTTGCGAGAGACCCAGTACTTC	CASSRVIGALRETQYF
TRBV2	few	TRBJ2-7	TRBD1	TGTGCCAGCAGTGTGACAGGGGGGATTGCCGAGCAGTACTTC	CASSVTGGIAEQYF
TRBV13	NA	TRBJ1-3	TRBD1	TGTGCCAGCAGCTTAGGTGGCAGGGGGCGAGACACCATATATTTT	CASSLGGRGRDTIYF